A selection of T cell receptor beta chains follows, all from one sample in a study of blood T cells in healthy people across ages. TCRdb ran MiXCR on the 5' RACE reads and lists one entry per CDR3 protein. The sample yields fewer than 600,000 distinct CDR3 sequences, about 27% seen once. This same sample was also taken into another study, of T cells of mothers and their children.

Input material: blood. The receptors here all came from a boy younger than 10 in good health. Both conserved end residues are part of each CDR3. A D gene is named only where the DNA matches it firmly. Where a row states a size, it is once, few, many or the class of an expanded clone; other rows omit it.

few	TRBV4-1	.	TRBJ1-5	CASSQGFDSNQPQHF	TGCGCCAGCAGCCAGGGTTTTGATAGCAATCAGCCCCAGCATTTT
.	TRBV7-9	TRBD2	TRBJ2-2	CAGSLGLAEGTGELFF	TGTGCCGGCAGCTTAGGACTAGCGGAGGGCACCGGGGAGCTGTTTTTT
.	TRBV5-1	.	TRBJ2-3	CASNTGGSTDTQYF	TGCGCCAGCAACACTGGGGGTAGCACAGATACGCAGTATTTT
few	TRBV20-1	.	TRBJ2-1	CSGEGTYNEQFF	TGCAGTGGAGAGGGAACCTACAATGAGCAGTTCTTC
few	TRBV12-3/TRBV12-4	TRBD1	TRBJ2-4	CASRSDRENIQYF	TGTGCCAGCAGGTCCGACAGGGAAAACATTCAGTACTTC
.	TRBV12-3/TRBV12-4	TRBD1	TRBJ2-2	CASSLRAGGESGELFF	TGTGCCAGCAGTTTAAGGGCAGGGGGCGAATCCGGGGAGCTGTTTTTT
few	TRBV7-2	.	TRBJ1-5	CASSYSGQPQHF	TGTGCCAGCAGCTATAGTGGTCAGCCCCAGCATTTT
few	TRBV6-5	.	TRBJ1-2	CASSYSRGGPSCGGSYGYTF	TGTGCCAGCAGTTACTCGAGGGGGGGACCTTCTTGTGGGGGCTCCTATGGCTACACCTTC
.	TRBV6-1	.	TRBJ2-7	CASSSTRYKFF	TGTGCCAGCAGTTCCACCCGGTATAAGTTCTTC
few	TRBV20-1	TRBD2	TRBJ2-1	CSGGGGRSYNEQFF	TGCAGTGGTGGTGGCGGGAGGTCCTACAATGAGCAGTTCTTC
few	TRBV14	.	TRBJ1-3	CASSQRSWYGNTIYF	TGTGCCAGCAGCCAGCGGTCGTGGTACGGAAACACCATATATTTT
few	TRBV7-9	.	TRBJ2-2	CASRRRRANTGELFF	TGTGCCAGCAGACGCCGCCGGGCGAACACCGGGGAGCTGTTTTTT
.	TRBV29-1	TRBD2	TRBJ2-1	CSVNGLAGAAYNEQFF	TGCAGCGTTAATGGACTAGCGGGAGCGGCCTACAATGAGCAGTTCTTC
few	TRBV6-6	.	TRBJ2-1	CVSSYFRGDEQFF	TGTGTCAGCAGTTACTTTAGGGGCGATGAGCAGTTCTTC
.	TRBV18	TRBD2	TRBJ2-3	CASSPPRGRGDTQYF	TGTGCCAGCTCACCCCCTCGGGGGAGGGGAGATACGCAGTATTTT
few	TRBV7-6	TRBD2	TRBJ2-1	CASSPRTSGGHNEQFF	TGTGCCAGCAGCCCTCGGACTAGCGGGGGCCACAATGAGCAGTTCTTC
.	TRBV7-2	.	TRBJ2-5	CASSLSIAELQENSTQYF	TGTGCCAGCAGCTTGTCCATAGCGGAGCTCCAAGAGAATAGTACCCAGTACTTC
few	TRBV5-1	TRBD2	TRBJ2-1	CASSLRTSGINEQFF	TGCGCCAGCAGCCTGCGGACTAGCGGGATCAATGAGCAGTTCTTC
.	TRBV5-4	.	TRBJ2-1	CASSPQRSYNEQSF	TGTGCCAGCAGCCCCCAGCGGTCCTACAATGAGCAGTCCTTC
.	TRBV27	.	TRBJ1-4	CASSRSSGELFF	TGTGCCAGCAGTCGCTCCTCGGGGGAACTGTTTTTT
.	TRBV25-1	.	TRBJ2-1	CASSVKGNEQFF	TGTGCCAGCAGTGTTAAAGGGAATGAGCAGTTCTTC
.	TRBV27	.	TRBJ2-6	CASSPLSGANVLTF	TGTGCCAGCAGCCCCCTCTCTGGGGCCAACGTCCTGACTTTC
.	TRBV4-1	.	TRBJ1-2	CASSQDNPTRVHYGYTF	TGCGCCAGCAGCCAAGATAACCCTACCCGGGTGCACTATGGCTACACCTTC
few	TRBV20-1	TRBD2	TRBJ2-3	CSALGGLGVTDTQYF	TGCAGTGCTCTGGGGGGACTAGGGGTTACAGATACGCAGTATTTT
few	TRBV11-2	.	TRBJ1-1	CASSSAGSRDTEAFF	TGTGCCAGCAGCTCCGCAGGGTCAAGAGACACTGAAGCTTTCTTT
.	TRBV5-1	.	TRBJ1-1	CASSTAGSAVMEAFF	TGCGCCAGCAGTACCGCAGGCTCCGCGGTGATGGAAGCTTTCTTT
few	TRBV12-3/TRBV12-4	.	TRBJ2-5	CASSLEGWGQYF	TGTGCCAGCAGTTTAGAAGGGTGGGGGCAGTACTTC
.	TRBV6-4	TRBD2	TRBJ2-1	CASSSSGRASEQFF	TGTGCCAGCAGTTCTAGCGGGAGGGCCAGTGAGCAGTTCTTC
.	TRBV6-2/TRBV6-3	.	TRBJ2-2	CASSPSSAPNTGELFF	TGTGCCAGCAGTCCCAGTAGCGCCCCGAACACCGGGGAGCTGTTTTTT
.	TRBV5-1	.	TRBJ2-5	CASSSRAGAQETQYF	TGCGCCAGCAGCTCTCGCGCAGGGGCCCAAGAGACCCAGTACTTC
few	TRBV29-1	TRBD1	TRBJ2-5	CSVLGGQVPKTQYF	TGCAGCGTTTTAGGGGGACAGGTCCCAAAGACCCAGTACTTC
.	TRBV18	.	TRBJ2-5	CASQWTDQETQYF	TGTGCCAGTCAGTGGACGGACCAAGAGACCCAGTACTTC
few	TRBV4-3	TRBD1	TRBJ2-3	CASSQSGQGAGTQYF	TGCGCCAGCAGCCAGTCGGGACAGGGGGCTGGTACGCAGTATTTT
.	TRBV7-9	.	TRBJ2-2	CASSLDGPGELFF	TGTGCCAGCAGCTTAGATGGGCCCGGGGAGCTGTTTTTT
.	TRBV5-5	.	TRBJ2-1	CASSPRSFTGFNEQFF	TGTGCCAGCAGCCCCCGAAGTTTCACAGGGTTCAATGAGCAGTTCTTC
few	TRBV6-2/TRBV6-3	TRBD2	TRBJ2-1	CASSYRRGSGYNEQFF	TGTGCCAGCAGTTACAGGAGAGGTAGCGGGTACAATGAGCAGTTCTTC
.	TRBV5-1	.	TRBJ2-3	CASSFSHPASDTQYF	TGCGCCAGCAGCTTCAGCCACCCAGCGTCAGATACGCAGTATTTT
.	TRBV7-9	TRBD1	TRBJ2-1	CASSAPGDSYNEQFF	TGTGCCAGCAGCGCCCCCGGGGACAGCTACAATGAGCAGTTCTTC
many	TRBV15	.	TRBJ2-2	CATSRDTGTVELFF	TGTGCCACCAGCAGAGACACGGGAACGGTGGAGCTGTTTTTT
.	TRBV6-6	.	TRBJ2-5	CASSTLPREQETQYF	TGTGCCAGCAGTACCCTCCCAAGGGAACAAGAGACCCAGTACTTC
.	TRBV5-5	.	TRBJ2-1	CASSLFQRPYNEQFF	TGTGCCAGCAGCTTGTTTCAGCGTCCTTACAATGAGCAGTTCTTC
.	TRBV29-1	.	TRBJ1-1	CSVVGLMNTEAFF	TGCAGCGTTGTAGGGTTGATGAACACTGAAGCTTTCTTT
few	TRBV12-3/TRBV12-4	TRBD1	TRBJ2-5	CASSSEGAPWETQYF	TGTGCCAGCAGTTCAGAGGGGGCCCCTTGGGAGACCCAGTACTTC
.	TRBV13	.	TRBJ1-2	CASSSRQVDYGYTF	TGTGCCAGCAGCTCCCGACAGGTAGACTATGGCTACACCTTC
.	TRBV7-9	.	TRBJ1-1	CASSWGSGGAFF	TGTGCCAGCAGCTGGGGCAGCGGTGGAGCTTTCTTT
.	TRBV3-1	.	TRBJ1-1	CASSQDVPPEAFF	TGTGCCAGCAGCCAAGATGTGCCCCCTGAAGCTTTCTTT
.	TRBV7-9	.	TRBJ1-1	CASSDQGSETFF	TGTGCCAGCAGCGATCAGGGCTCTGAAACTTTCTTT
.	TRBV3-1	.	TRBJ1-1	CASSLDPETEAFF	TGTGCCAGCAGCCTGGACCCAGAAACTGAAGCTTTCTTT
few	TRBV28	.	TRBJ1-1	CASSSLQGIAEAFF	TGTGCCAGCAGTTCATTACAGGGTATCGCTGAAGCTTTCTTT
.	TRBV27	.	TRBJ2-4	CASSIGAKNIQYF	TGTGCCAGCAGTATCGGAGCCAAAAACATTCAGTACTTC
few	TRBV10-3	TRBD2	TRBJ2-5	CAISEELAGAKETQYF	TGTGCCATCAGTGAGGAGCTAGCGGGGGCTAAAGAGACCCAGTACTTC
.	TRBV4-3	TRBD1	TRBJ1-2	CASSQAWSGGTANYGYTF	TGCGCCAGCAGCCAAGCATGGTCGGGTGGGACAGCTAACTATGGCTACACCTTC
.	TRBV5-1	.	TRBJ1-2	CASSLVAAGGYGYTF	TGCGCCAGCAGCTTGGTGGCAGCCGGGGGCTATGGCTACACCTTC